This note documents a single T cell receptor (beta chain) sequence. The data originate from a study of blood T cell repertoires in COVID-19. Original handling: Amplifying reference gene primers gave estimates of nucleated cell counts. Profiling relied on immunoSEQ multiplex PCR, and the TCRdb table lists in-frame clones only, not all of them. The D gene and trimming were derived from the DNA, and the V and J assignments and clone size from that table. The sample consists of about 220,000 clones, roughly 84% of them appearing once. The CDR3 spans 15 residues. V lost 2 bases to trimming and J lost 6 bases, with 11 bases between them. The germline V gene has CDR1 SGHVS and CDR2 FNYEAQ.

The sequence derives from a man aged 50 or older with active or convalescent COVID-19. Material for sequencing was peripheral blood. The J gene is TRBJ1-6, the V gene TRBV7-6; possibly TRBD1 for D (6 bases). CDR3 DNA sequence: TGTGCCAGCAGCTTAAGAAGACAGGTTAATTCACCCCTCCACTTT. Protein sequence: CASSLRRQVNSPLHF.